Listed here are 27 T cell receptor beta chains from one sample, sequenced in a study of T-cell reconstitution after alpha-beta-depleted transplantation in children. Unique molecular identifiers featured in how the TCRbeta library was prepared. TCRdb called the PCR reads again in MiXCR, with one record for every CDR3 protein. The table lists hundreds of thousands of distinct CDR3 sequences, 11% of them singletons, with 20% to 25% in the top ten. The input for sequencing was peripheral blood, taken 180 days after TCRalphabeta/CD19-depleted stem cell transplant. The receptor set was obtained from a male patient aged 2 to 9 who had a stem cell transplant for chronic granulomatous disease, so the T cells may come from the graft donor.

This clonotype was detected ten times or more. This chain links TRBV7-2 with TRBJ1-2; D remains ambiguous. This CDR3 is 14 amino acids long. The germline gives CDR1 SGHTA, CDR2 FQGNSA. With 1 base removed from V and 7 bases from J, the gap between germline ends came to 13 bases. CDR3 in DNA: TGTGCCAGCAGCTTAGACGCAGGTTACGGTGGCTACACCTTC. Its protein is CASSLDAGYGGYTF.

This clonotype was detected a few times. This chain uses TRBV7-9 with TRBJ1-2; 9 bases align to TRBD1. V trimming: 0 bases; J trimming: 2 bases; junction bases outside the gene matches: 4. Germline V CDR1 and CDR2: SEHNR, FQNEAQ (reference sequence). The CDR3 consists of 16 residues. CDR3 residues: CASSLAGTGQNYGYTF. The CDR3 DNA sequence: TGTGCCAGCAGCTTAGCGGGGACAGGGCAGAACTATGGCTACACCTTC.

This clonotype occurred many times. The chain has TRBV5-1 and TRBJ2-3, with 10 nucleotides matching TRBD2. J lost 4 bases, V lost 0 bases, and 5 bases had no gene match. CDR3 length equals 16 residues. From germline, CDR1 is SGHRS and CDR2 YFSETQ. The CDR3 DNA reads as TGCGCCAGCAGCTTGGGGCTAGCGGGAGCGGCAGATACGCAGTATTTT. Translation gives CASSLGLAGAADTQYF.

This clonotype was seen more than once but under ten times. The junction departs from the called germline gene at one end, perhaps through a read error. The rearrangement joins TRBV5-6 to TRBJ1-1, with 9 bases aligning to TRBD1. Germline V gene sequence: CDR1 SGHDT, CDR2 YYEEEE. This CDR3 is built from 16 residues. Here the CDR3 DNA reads TGTGCCAGCAGCTTGGCCTCCGGGACAGGGAACTCTGAAGCTTTCTTT. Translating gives CASSLASGTGNSEAFF.

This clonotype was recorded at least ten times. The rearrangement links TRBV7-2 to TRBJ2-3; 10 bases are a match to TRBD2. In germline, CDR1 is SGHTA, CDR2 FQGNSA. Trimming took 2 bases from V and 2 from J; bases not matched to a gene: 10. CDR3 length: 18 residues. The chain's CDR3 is CASSLKRTSGFTTDTQYF. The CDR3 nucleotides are TGTGCCAGCAGCTTAAAAAGGACTAGCGGATTCACCACAGATACGCAGTATTTT.

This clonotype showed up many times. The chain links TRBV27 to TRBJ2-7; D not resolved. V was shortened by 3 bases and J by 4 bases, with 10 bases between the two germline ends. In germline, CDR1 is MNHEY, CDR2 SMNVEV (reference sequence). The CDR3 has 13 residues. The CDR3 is CASSFVVGYEQYF. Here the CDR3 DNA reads TGTGCCAGCAGTTTTGTGGTGGGGTACGAGCAGTACTTC.

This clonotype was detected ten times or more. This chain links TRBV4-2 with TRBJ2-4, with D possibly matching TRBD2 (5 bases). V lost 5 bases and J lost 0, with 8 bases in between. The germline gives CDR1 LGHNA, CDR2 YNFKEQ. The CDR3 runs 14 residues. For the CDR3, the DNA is TGTGCCAGCAGCGAAGGAGGAGCCAAAAACATTCAGTACTTC. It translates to CASSEGGAKNIQYF.

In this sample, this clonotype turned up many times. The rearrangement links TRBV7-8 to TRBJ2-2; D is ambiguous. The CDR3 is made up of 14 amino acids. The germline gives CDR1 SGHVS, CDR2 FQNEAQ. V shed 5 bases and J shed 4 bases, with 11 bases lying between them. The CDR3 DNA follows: TGTGCCAGCAGCCTTCTGGGGATCACCGGGGAGCTGTTTTTT. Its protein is CASSLLGITGELFF. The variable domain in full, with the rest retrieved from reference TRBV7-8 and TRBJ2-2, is GAGVSQSPRYKVAKRGQDVALRCDPISGHVSLFWYQQALGQGPEFLTYFQNEAQLDKSGLPSDRFFAERPEGSVSTLKIQRTQQEDSAVYLCASSLLGITGELFFGEGSRLTVL.

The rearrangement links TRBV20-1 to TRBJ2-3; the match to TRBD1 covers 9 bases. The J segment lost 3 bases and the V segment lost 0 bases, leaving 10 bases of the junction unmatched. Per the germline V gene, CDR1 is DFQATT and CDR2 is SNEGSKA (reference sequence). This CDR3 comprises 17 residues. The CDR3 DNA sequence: TGCAGTGCTAGAGATTGGGGGACAGGGCGTCGGACAGATACGCAGTATTTT. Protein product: CSARDWGTGRRTDTQYF.

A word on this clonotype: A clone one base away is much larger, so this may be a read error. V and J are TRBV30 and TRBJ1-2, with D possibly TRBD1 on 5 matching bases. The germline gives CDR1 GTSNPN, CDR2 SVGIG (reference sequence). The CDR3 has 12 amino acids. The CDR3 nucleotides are TGTGCCTGGAGTACGGGGCACTATGGCGACACCTTC. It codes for CAWSTGHYGDTF. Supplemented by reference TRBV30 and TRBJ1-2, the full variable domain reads SQTIHQWPATLVQPVGSPLSLECTVEGTSNPNLYWYRQAAGRGLQLLFYSVGIGQISSEVPQNLSASRPQDRQFILSSKKLLLSDSGFYLCAWSTGHYGDTFGSGTRLTVV.

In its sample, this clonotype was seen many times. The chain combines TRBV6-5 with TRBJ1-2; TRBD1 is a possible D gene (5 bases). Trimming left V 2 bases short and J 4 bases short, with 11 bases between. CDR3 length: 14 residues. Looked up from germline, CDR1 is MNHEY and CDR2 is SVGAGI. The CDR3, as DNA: TGTGCCAGCAGTTACCGGGACGGACCCTATGGCTACACCTTC. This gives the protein CASSYRDGPYGYTF.

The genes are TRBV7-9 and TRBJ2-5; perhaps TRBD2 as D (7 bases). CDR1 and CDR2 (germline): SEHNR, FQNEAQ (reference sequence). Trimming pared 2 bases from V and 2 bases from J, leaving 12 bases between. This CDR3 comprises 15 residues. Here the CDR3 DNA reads TGTGCCAGCAGCTTAAACGGGGGGCCTCAAGAGACCCAGTACTTC. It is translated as CASSLNGGPQETQYF.

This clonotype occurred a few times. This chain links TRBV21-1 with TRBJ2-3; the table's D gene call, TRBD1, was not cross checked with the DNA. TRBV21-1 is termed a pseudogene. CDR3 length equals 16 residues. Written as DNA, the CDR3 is TGTGCCAGCAGCGGAAAGGAACAGGGGTCCCCAGATACGCAGTATTTT. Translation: CASSGKEQGSPDTQYF.

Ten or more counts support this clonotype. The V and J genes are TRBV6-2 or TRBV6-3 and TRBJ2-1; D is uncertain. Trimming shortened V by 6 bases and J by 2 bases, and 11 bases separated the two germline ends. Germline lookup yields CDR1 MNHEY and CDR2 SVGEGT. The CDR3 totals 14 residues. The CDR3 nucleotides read TGTGCCAGCAGATCGCCGGGCACCTACAATGAGCAGTTCTTC. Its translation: CASRSPGTYNEQFF.

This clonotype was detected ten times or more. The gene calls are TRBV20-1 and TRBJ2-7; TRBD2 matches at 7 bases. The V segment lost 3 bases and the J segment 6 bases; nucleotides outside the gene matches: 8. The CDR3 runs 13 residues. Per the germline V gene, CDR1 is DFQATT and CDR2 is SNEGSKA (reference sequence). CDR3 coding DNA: TGCAGTGCTAGCCTTAGACTAGCTGGCGAGCAGTACTTC. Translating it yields CSASLRLAGEQYF.

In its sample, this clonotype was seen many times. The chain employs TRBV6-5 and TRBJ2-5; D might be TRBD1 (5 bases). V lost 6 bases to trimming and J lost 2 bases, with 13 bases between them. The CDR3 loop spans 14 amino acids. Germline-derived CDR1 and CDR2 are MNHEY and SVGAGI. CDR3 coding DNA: TGTGCCAGCAGCCGCGACAGAAGGCAAGAGACCCAGTACTTC. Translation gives CASSRDRRQETQYF.

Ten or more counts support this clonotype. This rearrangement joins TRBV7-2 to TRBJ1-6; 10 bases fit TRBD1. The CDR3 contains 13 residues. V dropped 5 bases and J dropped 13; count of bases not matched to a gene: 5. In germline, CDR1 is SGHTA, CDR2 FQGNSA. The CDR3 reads CASSTQTGGPLHF. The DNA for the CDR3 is TGTGCCAGCAGCACGCAGACAGGGGGCCCCCTCCACTTT.

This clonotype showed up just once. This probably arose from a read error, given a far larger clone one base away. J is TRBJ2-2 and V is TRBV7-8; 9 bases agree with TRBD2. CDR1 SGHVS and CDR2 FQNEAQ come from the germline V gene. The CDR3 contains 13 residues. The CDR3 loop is CPSSLAGTGELFF. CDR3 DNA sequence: TGTCCCAGCAGCCTAGCGGGAACCGGGGAGCTGTTTTTT. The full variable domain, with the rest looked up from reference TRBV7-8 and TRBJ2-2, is GAGVSQSPRYKVAKRGQDVALRCDPISGHVSLFWYQQALGQGPEFLTYFQNEAQLDKSGLPSDRFFAERPEGSVSTLKIQRTQQEDSAVYLCPSSLAGTGELFFGEGSRLTVL.

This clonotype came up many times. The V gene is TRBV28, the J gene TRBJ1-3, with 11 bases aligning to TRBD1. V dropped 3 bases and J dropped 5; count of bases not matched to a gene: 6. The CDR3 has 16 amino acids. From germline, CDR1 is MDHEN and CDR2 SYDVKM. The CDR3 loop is CASSFPGTGGRNTIYF. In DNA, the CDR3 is TGTGCCAGCAGTTTCCCCGGGACAGGGGGTAGAAACACCATATATTTT.

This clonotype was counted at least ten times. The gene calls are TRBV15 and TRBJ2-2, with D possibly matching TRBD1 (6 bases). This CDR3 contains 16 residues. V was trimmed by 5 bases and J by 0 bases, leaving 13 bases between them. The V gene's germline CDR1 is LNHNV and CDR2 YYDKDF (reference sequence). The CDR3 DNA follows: TGTGCCACCAGCCGGTGGGGGCAGGCGAACACCGGGGAGCTGTTTTTT. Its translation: CATSRWGQANTGELFF.

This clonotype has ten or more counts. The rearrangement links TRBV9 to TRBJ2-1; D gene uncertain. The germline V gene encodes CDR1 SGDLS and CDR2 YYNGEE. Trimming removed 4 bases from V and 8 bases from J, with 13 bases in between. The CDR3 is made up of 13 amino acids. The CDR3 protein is CASSPLPLYEQFF. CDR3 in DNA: TGTGCCAGCAGCCCGCTCCCCTTATATGAGCAGTTCTTC.

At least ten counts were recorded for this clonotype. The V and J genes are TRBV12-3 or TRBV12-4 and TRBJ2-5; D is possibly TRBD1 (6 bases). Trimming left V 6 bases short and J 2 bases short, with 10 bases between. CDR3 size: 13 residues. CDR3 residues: CASRPGQQETQYF. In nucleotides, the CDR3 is TGTGCCAGCAGGCCTGGACAGCAAGAGACCCAGTACTTC.

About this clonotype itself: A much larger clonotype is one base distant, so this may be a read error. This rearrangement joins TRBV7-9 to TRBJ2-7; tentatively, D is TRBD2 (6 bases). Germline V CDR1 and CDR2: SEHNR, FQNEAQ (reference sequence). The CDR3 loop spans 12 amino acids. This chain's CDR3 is CAGSILAYEQYF. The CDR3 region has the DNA TGTGCCGGCAGCATACTAGCTTACGAGCAGTACTTC.

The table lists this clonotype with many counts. The CDR3 bases are TGCGCCAGCAGCACCGGGGTCCAAGAGACCCAGTACTTC. Translated: CASSTGVQETQYF. The V call is TRBV5-1, the J call TRBJ2-5; D possibly corresponds to TRBD2 (5 bases). Germline V CDR1 and CDR2: SGHRS, YFSETQ. V lost 4 bases and J lost 1, with 8 bases in between. The CDR3 is 13 amino acids.

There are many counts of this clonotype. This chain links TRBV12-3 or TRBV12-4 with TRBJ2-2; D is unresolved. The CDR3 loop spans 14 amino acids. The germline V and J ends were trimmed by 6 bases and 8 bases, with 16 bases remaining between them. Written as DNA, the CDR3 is TGTGCCAGCAGCCCGTATTTTAAGGTTGGGGAGCTGTTTTTT. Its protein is CASSPYFKVGELFF.

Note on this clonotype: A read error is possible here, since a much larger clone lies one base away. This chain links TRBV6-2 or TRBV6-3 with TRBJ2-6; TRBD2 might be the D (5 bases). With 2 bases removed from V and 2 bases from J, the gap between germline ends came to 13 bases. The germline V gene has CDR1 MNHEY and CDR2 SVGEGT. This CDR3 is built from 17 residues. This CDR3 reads CASSYRLEGAGANVLTF. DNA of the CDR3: TGTGCCAGCAGTTACCGGCTAGAGGGTGCTGGGGCCAACGTCCTGACTTTC.

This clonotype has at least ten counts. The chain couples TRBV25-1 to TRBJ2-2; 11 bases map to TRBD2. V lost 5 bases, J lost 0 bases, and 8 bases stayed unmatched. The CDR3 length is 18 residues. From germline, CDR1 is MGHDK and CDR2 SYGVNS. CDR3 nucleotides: TGTGCCAGCAGTCGTCCGAGTAGCGGGAGGGCGAACACCGGGGAGCTGTTTTTT. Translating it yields CASSRPSSGRANTGELFF.